The source of this T cell receptor beta chain is a study of blood T cell repertoires in COVID-19. Whole-study context: Sources were T cells, B-cell-depleted T cells, or PBMCs; the material itself was cDNA or gDNA.

Sequencing was performed with immunoSEQ multiplex PCR; in TCRdb, only in-frame clones are kept and a portion is missing. The repertoire includes 55,000 to 80,000 clones, approximately 92% of them detected once, and roughly 2.8% sits in the top ten. The TCR sequence derives from a man aged 50 to 59 with acute or convalescent COVID-19. Sequenced sample: peripheral blood.

The CDR3 loop is CASSAQSGSRQYV. The CDR3 coding sequence is TGTGCCAGCAGCGCTCAATCTGGGAGTAGGCAGTACGTC. V usage is TRBV7-9 and J usage is TRBJ2-7; D is perhaps TRBD2 (5 bases). Germline CDR1 reads SEHNR; CDR2 reads FQNEAQ (reference sequence). V was cut by 5 bases and J by 9 bases, with 17 bases left in between. This CDR3 spans 13 amino acids.